This TCR beta chain was sequenced in a study of early T cells in non-severe SARS-CoV-2 infection. This clonotype occurred a few times. TCRdb passed the 5' RACE reads through MiXCR, listing each CDR3 protein once. The sample includes 70,000 to 85,000 distinct CDR3 sequences, 9% to 15% of them seen just once. Trimming took 7 bases from V and 3 from J, leaving 14 bases between them. CDR3 length: 14 amino acids. Germline lookup yields CDR1 ENHRY and CDR2 SYGVKD. The sequence was obtained from an adult who was a healthcare worker with PCR-confirmed SARS-CoV-2 infection or an uninfected control (not recorded which). The chain couples TRBV10-3 to TRBJ2-3, with a possible D match to TRBD2 (6 bases). The sample consisted of whole blood. This CDR3 is CAITNGGITDTQYF. In DNA form, the CDR3 reads TGTGCCATCACCAACGGCGGGATAACAGATACGCAGTATTTT.